This T cell receptor beta chain was sequenced for a study of glioma-infiltrating T cells after dendritic cell vaccination. Study-wide background: Between the early 2000s and the early 2010s, patients got autologous tumor lysate-pulsed dendritic cell vaccines. Pretreatment tumor was residual fresh-frozen tissue from the lysate-preparation resection.

Fresh-frozen tumor tissue and more than two years of survival data were available for all. Some clones are missing from TCRdb's copy, which holds only in-frame ones; the method was immunoSEQ multiplex PCR. The table records 3,000 to 3,500 clones, 75% to 80% of them present only once. The sequencing here drew on tumor tissue, taken before dendritic cell vaccination. This TCR was sampled from a human donor with glioblastoma.

The CDR3 DNA sequence: TGTGCTAGTCGGGCTTTTAGCGGGGGGACTTACAATGAGCAGTTCTTC. Its protein is CASRAFSGGTYNEQFF. This rearrangement joins TRBV12-5 to TRBJ2-1; 10 positions match TRBD2. The CDR3 covers 16 residues. Germline V gene data show CDR1 as LGHNT and CDR2 as FRNRAP. Trimming cost V 8 bases and J 4 bases; bases outside gene matches: 11.